The next 31 T cell receptor beta chains were all read from a single sample in a study of Graves' ophthalmopathy and Graves' hyperthyroidism (dated by TCRdb to between 2017 and 2018). TCRdb lists the instrument as Illumina HiSeq 2000. TCR beta CDR3 regions were amplified from RNA transcripts for repertoire sequencing. A first-round RT-PCR used HTBI primers with the Qiagen OneStep RT-PCR kit, followed by a second-round multiplex PCR, size selection and purification. TCRdb reprocessed the public reads (quality trimming at Q25 with fastp, clone calling with MiXCR) and kept in-frame beta chains. A single entry per CDR3 protein holds the most common genes and DNA from its merged rows. The sample records about 700,000 distinct CDR3 sequences, 40% of which are singletons. Less than 55% of the sample lies in the top ten. The specimen sequenced was peripheral blood. Every receptor here comes from an adult man with Graves' ophthalmopathy.

This clonotype came up many times. Here the CDR3 reads CASSALAGGPETQYF. The CDR3 nucleotides are TGTGCCAGCAGCGCCCTAGCGGGAGGGCCCGAGACCCAGTACTTC. The V call is TRBV14, the J call TRBJ2-5, with TRBD2 matching over 12 bases. CDR3 length: 15 amino acids. The V gene end was trimmed by 5 bases and the J gene end by 5 bases; junction bases not matched to a gene: 6. Germline V gives CDR1 SGHDN, CDR2 FVKESK.

This chain connects TRBV11-2 to TRBJ1-2; D remains unclear. V was pared by 4 bases and J by 5 bases, with 14 bases between. The CDR3 totals 14 residues. Germline V gene lookup returns CDR1 SGHAT and CDR2 FQNNGV. The CDR3 sequence: CASSSLQGPYGYTF. CDR3 coding DNA: TGTGCCAGCAGCTCCCTGCAAGGGCCATATGGCTACACCTTC.

This chain connects TRBV25-1 to TRBJ1-4; D is ambiguous. The germline V and J ends were trimmed by 8 bases and 3 bases, with 13 bases remaining between them. The germline CDR1 and CDR2 sequences are MGHDK and SYGVNS. There are 14 residues in the CDR3. CDR3: CASSPIGPNEKLFF. The CDR3 DNA reads TGTGCCAGCTCACCGATAGGACCTAATGAAAAACTGTTTTTT. Looking up the rest from reference TRBV25-1 and TRBJ1-4 gives the full variable domain: EADIYQTPRYLVIGTGKKITLECSQTMGHDKMYWYQQDPGMELHLIHYSYGVNSTEKGDLSSESTVSRIRTEHFPLTLESARPSHTSQYLCASSPIGPNEKLFFGSGTQLSVL.

The chain is built from TRBV9 and TRBJ1-2, with D possibly being TRBD1 (6 bases). CDR3 size: 13 residues. V lost 4 bases, J lost 8 bases, and 15 bases lay in between. Germline CDR1 is SGDLS and CDR2 is YYNGEE. The CDR3 region is CASSQEGDRGYTF. In DNA, the CDR3 is TGTGCCAGCAGCCAAGAGGGCGACAGGGGCTACACCTTC. The full variable domain, its missing parts supplied by reference TRBV9 and TRBJ1-2, is DSGVTQTPKHLITATGQRVTLRCSPRSGDLSVYWYQQSLDQGLQFLIQYYNGEERAKGNILERFSAQQFPDLHSELNLSSLELGDSALYFCASSQEGDRGYTFGSGTRLTVV.

This clonotype came up a few times. The chain employs TRBV5-1 and TRBJ1-5, with no clear D. Trimming took off 1 base at V and 5 bases at J, with 13 bases between the two ends. Germline V CDR1 and CDR2: SGHRS, YFSETQ. There are 15 residues in the CDR3. DNA for the CDR3: TGCGCCAGCAGCTTGTTTAAGAGGGTTGATCAGCCCCAGCATTTT. This gives the protein CASSLFKRVDQPQHF. Drawing the rest from reference TRBV5-1 and TRBJ1-5, the complete variable domain is KAGVTQTPRYLIKTRGQQVTLSCSPISGHRSVSWYQQTPGQGLQFLFEYFSETQRNKGNFPGRFSGRQFSNSRSEMNVSTLELGDSALYLCASSLFKRVDQPQHFGDGTRLSIL.

This clonotype has a count of ten or more. This chain links TRBV24-1 with TRBJ2-7; D is undetermined. CDR3 length: 12 residues. In germline, CDR1 is KGHDR, CDR2 SFDVKD. Deletions cut 4 bases from V and 5 bases from J, with 8 bases between. CDR3 coding DNA: TGTGCCACCAGTGACGTAGGCAACGAGCAGTACTTC. This sequence encodes CATSDVGNEQYF.

J is TRBJ2-2 and V is TRBV2; maybe TRBD1 (5 bases). The V gene's germline CDR1 is SNHLY and CDR2 FYNNEI. This CDR3 spans 13 amino acids. Deletions cut 8 bases from V and 2 bases from J, with 9 bases between. The CDR3 DNA follows: TGTGCCAGCGGGGCACCTAACACCGGGGAGCTGTTTTTT. Amino acid sequence: CASGAPNTGELFF.

The rearrangement links TRBV29-1 to TRBJ2-7; the match to TRBD1 covers 10 bases. The ends lost 1 base at V and 6 bases at J; junction bases unmatched: 3. Looked up from germline, CDR1 is SQVTM and CDR2 is ANQGSEA. The CDR3 consists of 13 residues. The CDR3 DNA reads TGCAGCGTTGAAGGGGACAGGGGAGCCGAGCAGTACTTC. This encodes CSVEGDRGAEQYF.

This clonotype was seen at least ten times. V gene TRBV29-1 combines with J gene TRBJ1-1, with 7 bases matching TRBD1. The CDR3 extends over 13 amino acids. Germline-derived CDR1 and CDR2 are SQVTM and ANQGSEA. V gave up 8 bases and J gave up 0 bases; unmatched junction bases: 6. The CDR3 reads CSLRGHLNTEAFF. The CDR3 nucleotides are TGCAGCCTAAGGGGGCACCTGAACACTGAAGCTTTCTTT.

This clonotype has only a few counts. The rearrangement links TRBV12-5 to TRBJ1-2; perhaps TRBD1 as D (6 bases). Trimming pared 2 bases from V and 8 bases from J, leaving 18 bases between. The germline CDR1 and CDR2 sequences are LGHNT and FRNRAP. The length of the CDR3 is 15 residues. CDR3 amino acids: CASGLPNTGMRGYTF. Here the CDR3 DNA reads TGTGCTAGTGGTTTGCCAAACACAGGGATGAGAGGCTACACCTTC.

In this sample, this clonotype turned up many times. The chain combines TRBV20-1 with TRBJ1-5, with a possible D match to TRBD1 (5 bases). The CDR3 spans 14 residues. In germline, CDR1 is DFQATT, CDR2 SNEGSKA (reference sequence). V shed 4 bases and J shed 1 base, with 11 bases lying between them. Here the CDR3 reads CSATGALSNQPQHF. Written as DNA, the CDR3 is TGCAGTGCTACTGGGGCGCTGAGCAATCAGCCCCAGCATTTT.

This clonotype was picked up many times. V gene TRBV2 combines with J gene TRBJ1-1; D unresolved. The CDR3 has 13 amino acids. The V end was cut by 8 bases, the J end by 0 bases, with 10 bases between. The germline V gene has CDR1 SNHLY and CDR2 FYNNEI. The CDR3 DNA reads TGTGCCAGCTCTAACAGCATGAACACTGAAGCTTTCTTT. Its protein product is CASSNSMNTEAFF. Full variable domain (outside the CDR3, taken from reference TRBV2 and TRBJ1-1): EPEVTQTPSHQVTQMGQEVILRCVPISNHLYFYWYRQILGQKVEFLVSFYNNEISEKSEIFDDQFSVERPDGSNFTLKIRSTKLEDSAMYFCASSNSMNTEAFFGQGTRLTVV.

This clonotype has at least ten counts. This rearrangement joins TRBV15 to TRBJ2-5; D is ambiguous. This CDR3 has 15 residues. Trimming removed 1 base from V and 2 bases from J, with 11 bases in between. Germline values: CDR1 LNHNV, CDR2 YYDKDF (reference sequence). The chain's CDR3 is CATSRGQVRQETQYF. In DNA, the CDR3 is TGTGCCACCAGCAGAGGCCAGGTACGTCAAGAGACCCAGTACTTC.

Concerning this clonotype: Since a much larger clone is just one base distant, this may be a read error. V usage is TRBV10-3 and J usage is TRBJ1-2, with 10 bases fitting TRBD1. Germline V gives CDR1 ENHRY, CDR2 SYGVKD. The V segment lost 1 base and the J segment 2 bases; nucleotides outside the gene matches: 7. This CDR3 has 17 residues. The CDR3 bases are TGTGCCATCAGTGAGTGGAGCAGGGACAGGGGAAACTATGGCTACACCTTC. Translation: CAISEWSRDRGNYGYTF.

A word on this clonotype: Germline and junction disagree at one end, which may indicate a read error. The rearrangement uses TRBV24-1 and TRBJ1-5; 12 bases fit TRBD1. This CDR3 region has 16 residues. The germline CDR1 and CDR2 sequences are KGHDR and SFDVKD. The CDR3 sequence: CASSYLGQGARQPQHF. CDR3 bases: TGTGCCAGCAGTTACCTGGGACAGGGGGCGCGGCAGCCCCAGCATTTT.

This clonotype was observed a few times. The V gene is TRBV4-2, the J gene TRBJ1-2; D ambiguous. Germline CDR1 and CDR2: LGHNA and YNFKEQ. The V and J ends lost 6 bases and 4 bases respectively, with 15 bases between them. The CDR3 has 14 amino acids. The CDR3 reads CASRLLGLGYGYTF. The CDR3 DNA reads as TGTGCCAGCAGACTTCTTGGGCTCGGCTATGGCTACACCTTC.

With respect to this clonotype: Relative to the germline gene, one junction end is altered; a read error may explain this. The chain employs TRBV5-1 and TRBJ2-7; 7 bases map to TRBD2. The CDR3 has 15 residues. From germline, CDR1 is SGHRS and CDR2 YFSETQ. The DNA of the CDR3 is TGTGCCAGCAGCTTGCACGCGGGAGACCGGGGCGAGCAGTACTTC. Its translation is CASSLHAGDRGEQYF.

The chain combines TRBV24-1 with TRBJ1-5, with 7 bases lining up with TRBD1. The CDR3 runs to 15 residues. Unmatched junction bases numbered 15, after V lost 9 bases and J lost 8 bases. CDR1 is KGHDR, CDR2 SFDVKD, per germline. Here the CDR3 reads CATGRNGQAHEPQHF. In DNA form, the CDR3 reads TGTGCCACCGGCCGAAATGGACAGGCCCACGAGCCCCAGCATTTT.

This clonotype was detected ten times or more. The chain uses TRBV10-3 and TRBJ2-7; perhaps D is TRBD1 or TRBD2 (5 bases each). The ends were cut back, 3 bases at V and 0 bases at J, with 9 bases in the middle. CDR1 ENHRY and CDR2 SYGVKD come from the germline V gene. This CDR3 contains 14 residues. CDR3: CAISDGADSYEQYF. DNA of the CDR3: TGTGCCATCAGTGACGGGGCCGACTCCTACGAGCAGTACTTC.

In its sample, this clonotype was seen a few times. The V call is TRBV7-2, the J call TRBJ2-2, with D perhaps TRBD2 (6 bases). Trimming shortened V by 9 bases and J by 5 bases, and 10 bases separated the two germline ends. CDR1 is SGHTA and CDR2 is FQGNSA in the germline V gene. The CDR3 has 12 amino acids. The DNA for the CDR3 is TGTGCCAGTCGGGGGTTAACCGGGGAGCTGTTTTTT. It codes for CASRGLTGELFF. Combining the CDR3 with reference TRBV7-2 and TRBJ2-2 gives the whole variable domain GAGVSQSPSNKVTEKGKDVELRCDPISGHTALYWYRQSLGQGLEFLIYFQGNSAPDKSGLPSDRFSAERTGGSVSTLTIQRTQQEDSAVYLCASRGLTGELFFGEGSRLTVL.

This clonotype has only a few counts. The chain is built from TRBV7-6 and TRBJ2-5, with D maybe TRBD1 (5 bases). V was pared by 5 bases and J by 1 base, with 11 bases between. The CDR3 loop spans 14 amino acids. CDR1 and CDR2 from the germline V gene are SGHVS and FNYEAQ. CDR3: CASSPEDTQETQYF. Written as DNA, the CDR3 is TGTGCCAGCAGCCCTGAGGACACCCAAGAGACCCAGTACTTC.

V gene TRBV20-1 combines with J gene TRBJ1-1, with D possibly being TRBD1 (6 bases). Trimming cost V 4 bases and J 1 base, with 10 bases left between them. Germline V lookup: CDR1 DFQATT, CDR2 SNEGSKA (reference sequence). This CDR3 contains 13 residues. This CDR3 reads CSAKEDRNTEAFF. CDR3 sequence (DNA): TGCAGTGCTAAGGAGGACAGGAACACTGAAGCTTTCTTT.

Comments on this clonotype: A much larger clone sits a single nucleotide away, making a read error possible. The V and J genes are TRBV24-1 and TRBJ1-5; tentative D call: TRBD1 (6 bases). The CDR3 length is 17 residues. The V and J ends lost 4 bases and 0 bases respectively, with 15 bases between them. Germline V gene data show CDR1 as KGHDR and CDR2 as SFDVKD. CDR3 region: CATSDPGAGDSNQPQHF. The CDR3 nucleotides are TGTGCCACCAGTGACCCAGGGGCAGGGGATAGCAATCAGCCCCAGCATTTT.

In its sample, this clonotype was seen a few times. CDR3 protein: CSVVGLPRETQYF. The CDR3 DNA sequence: TGCAGCGTAGTGGGACTACCACGGGAGACCCAGTACTTC. The V and J genes are TRBV29-1 and TRBJ2-5; 7 nucleotides agree with TRBD2. CDR1 is SQVTM, CDR2 ANQGSEA, per germline. The junction had 9 bases not matched to a gene; V was cut back by 6 bases and J by 5 bases. The CDR3 has 13 residues.

This chain uses TRBV19 with TRBJ1-2; TRBD1 might be the D (5 bases). Germline V CDR1 and CDR2: LNHDA, SQIVND (reference sequence). This CDR3 has 10 amino acids. The ends were cut back, 11 bases at V and 7 bases at J, with 11 bases in the middle. The CDR3 protein is CASGHVGYTF. CDR3 in DNA: TGTGCCTCAGGACATGTTGGCTACACCTTC. The full variable domain, its missing parts supplied by reference TRBV19 and TRBJ1-2, is DGGITQSPKYLFRKEGQNVTLSCEQNLNHDAMYWYRQDPGQGLRLIYYSQIVNDFQKGDIAEGYSVSREKKESFPLTVTSAQKNPTAFYLCASGHVGYTFGSGTRLTVV.

At least ten counts were recorded for this clonotype. V and J are TRBV29-1 and TRBJ1-1, with D unresolved. The CDR3 runs to 11 residues. Germline values: CDR1 SQVTM, CDR2 ANQGSEA. Trimming removed 4 bases at V and 5 bases at J, with 8 bases between. CDR3 sequence: CSVVTVTEAFF. The CDR3 coding sequence is TGCAGCGTTGTGACGGTAACTGAAGCTTTCTTT.

This clonotype was recorded a few times. This chain uses TRBV7-6 with TRBJ2-7; D gene uncertain. The CDR3 length is 14 residues. The ends were cut back, 2 bases at V and 0 bases at J, with 8 bases in the middle. Germline V lookup: CDR1 SGHVS, CDR2 FNYEAQ. CDR3 sequence reads: CASSLRRSSYEQYF. Here the CDR3 DNA reads TGTGCCAGCAGCTTAAGACGCAGCTCCTACGAGCAGTACTTC.

The genes are TRBV29-1 and TRBJ2-3; TRBD2 matches 9 bases. V shed 6 bases and J 4 bases; nucleotides not matched to a gene: 5. CDR3 length equals 13 residues. CDR1 is SQVTM and CDR2 is ANQGSEA in the germline V gene. The CDR3, as DNA: TGCAGCGTGTCGGGACTAGCCGCAGATACGCAGTATTTT. Protein product: CSVSGLAADTQYF.

CDR3 amino acids: CAISEEQGTSPLHF. In DNA form, the CDR3 reads TGTGCCATCAGTGAGGAGCAGGGCACTTCACCCCTCCACTTT. The V and J genes are TRBV10-3 and TRBJ1-6; D is perhaps TRBD1 (5 bases). Germline V gene data show CDR1 as ENHRY and CDR2 as SYGVKD. Trimming took off 2 bases at V and 9 bases at J, with 11 bases between the two ends. The CDR3 has 14 amino acids.

This clonotype was recorded a few times. The chain has TRBV20-1 and TRBJ2-5, with 14 positions matching TRBD2. The CDR3 consists of 15 residues. J was trimmed by 5 bases and V by 3 bases; bases with no gene match: 5. Germline loops: CDR1 DFQATT, CDR2 SNEGSKA (reference sequence). The CDR3 is CSASGTSGSGETQYF. CDR3 coding DNA: TGCAGTGCTAGCGGGACTAGCGGGAGTGGGGAGACCCAGTACTTC.

This clonotype was seen repeatedly, ten times or more. This chain uses TRBV7-2 with TRBJ1-5; D is unclear. The CDR3 is 15 residues long. Germline V gene sequence: CDR1 SGHTA, CDR2 FQGNSA. The V and J ends lost 2 bases and 2 bases respectively, with 10 bases between them. The CDR3: CASSLWGRGNQPQHF. DNA of the CDR3: TGTGCCAGCAGCTTATGGGGTAGGGGCAATCAGCCCCAGCATTTT.